This T cell receptor beta chain was captured in a study of T cells expressing NK-cell markers. The germline V gene has CDR1 DFQATT and CDR2 SNEGSKA (reference sequence). The CDR3 extends over 14 amino acids. TCRdb reprocessed the 5' RACE reads and reports one entry per CDR3 protein, with no DNA. The sample data list more than 250,000 distinct CDR3 sequences. Sequencing was carried out using blood T cells: a sorted CD56 or NKG2C T cell subset, CD4+ or CD8+ T cells, or bulk PBMC T cells (not recorded which). The chain carries TRBV20-1 and TRBJ2-5; absent DNA, TCRdb's TRBD1 call cannot be checked. This receptor was obtained from a man aged 18 to 30 in good health. CDR3 sequence: CSALHRAREETQYF.